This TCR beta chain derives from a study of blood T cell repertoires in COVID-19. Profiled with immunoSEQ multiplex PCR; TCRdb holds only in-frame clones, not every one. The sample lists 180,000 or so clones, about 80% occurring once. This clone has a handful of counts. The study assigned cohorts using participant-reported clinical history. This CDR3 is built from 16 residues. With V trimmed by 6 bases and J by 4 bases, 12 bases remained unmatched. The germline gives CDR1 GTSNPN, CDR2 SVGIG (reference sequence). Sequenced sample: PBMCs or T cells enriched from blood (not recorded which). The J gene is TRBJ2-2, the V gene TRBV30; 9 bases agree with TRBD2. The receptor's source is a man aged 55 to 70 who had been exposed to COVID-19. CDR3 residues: CACHQAWTSVTGELFF. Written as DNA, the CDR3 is TGTGCCTGTCATCAAGCGTGGACTAGCGTCACCGGGGAGCTGTTTTTT.